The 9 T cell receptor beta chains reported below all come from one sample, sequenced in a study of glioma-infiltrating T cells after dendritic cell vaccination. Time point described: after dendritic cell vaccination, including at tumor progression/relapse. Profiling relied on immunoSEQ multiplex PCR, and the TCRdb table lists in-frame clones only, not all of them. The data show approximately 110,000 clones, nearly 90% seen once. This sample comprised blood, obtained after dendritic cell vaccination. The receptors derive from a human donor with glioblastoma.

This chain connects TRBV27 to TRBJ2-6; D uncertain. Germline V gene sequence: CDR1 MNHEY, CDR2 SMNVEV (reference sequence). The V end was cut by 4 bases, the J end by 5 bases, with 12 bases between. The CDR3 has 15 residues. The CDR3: CASSSKRGWANVLTF. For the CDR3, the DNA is TGTGCCAGCAGTTCCAAGCGCGGTTGGGCCAACGTCCTGACTTTC.

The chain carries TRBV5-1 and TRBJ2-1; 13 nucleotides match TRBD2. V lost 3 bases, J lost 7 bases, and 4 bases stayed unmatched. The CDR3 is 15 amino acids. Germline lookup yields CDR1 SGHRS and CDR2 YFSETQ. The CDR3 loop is CASSSGTSGTNEQFF. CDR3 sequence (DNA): TGCGCCAGCAGCTCCGGGACTAGCGGGACGAATGAGCAGTTCTTC.

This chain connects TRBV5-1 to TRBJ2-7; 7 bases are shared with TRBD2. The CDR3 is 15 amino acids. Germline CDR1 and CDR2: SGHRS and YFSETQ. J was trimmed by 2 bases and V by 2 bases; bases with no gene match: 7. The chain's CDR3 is CASSLQEGGPYEQYF. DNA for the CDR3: TGCGCCAGCAGCTTACAGGAGGGAGGGCCCTACGAGCAGTACTTC.

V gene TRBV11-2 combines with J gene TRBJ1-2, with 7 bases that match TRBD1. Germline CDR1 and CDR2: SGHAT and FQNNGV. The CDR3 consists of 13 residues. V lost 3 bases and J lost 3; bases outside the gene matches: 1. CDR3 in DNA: TGTGCCAGCAGCTTCGGGACAGACTATGGCTACACCTTC. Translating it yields CASSFGTDYGYTF.

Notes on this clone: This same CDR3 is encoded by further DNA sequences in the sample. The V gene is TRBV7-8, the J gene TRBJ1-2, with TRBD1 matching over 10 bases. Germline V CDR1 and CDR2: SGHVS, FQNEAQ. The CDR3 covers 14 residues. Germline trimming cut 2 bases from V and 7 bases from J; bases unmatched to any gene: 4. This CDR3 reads CASSLLGQGFGYTF. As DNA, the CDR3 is TGTGCCAGCAGCTTATTGGGACAGGGGTTTGGCTACACCTTC. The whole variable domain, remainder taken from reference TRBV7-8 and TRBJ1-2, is GAGVSQSPRYKVAKRGQDVALRCDPISGHVSLFWYQQALGQGPEFLTYFQNEAQLDKSGLPSDRFFAERPEGSVSTLKIQRTQQEDSAVYLCASSLLGQGFGYTFGSGTRLTVV.

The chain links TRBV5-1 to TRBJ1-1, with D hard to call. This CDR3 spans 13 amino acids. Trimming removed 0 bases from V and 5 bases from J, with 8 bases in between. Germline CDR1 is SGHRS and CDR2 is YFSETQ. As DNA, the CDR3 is TGCGCCAGCAGCTTGGATTTGAGGACTGAAGCTTTCTTT. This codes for CASSLDLRTEAFF. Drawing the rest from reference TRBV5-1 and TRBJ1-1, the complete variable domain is KAGVTQTPRYLIKTRGQQVTLSCSPISGHRSVSWYQQTPGQGLQFLFEYFSETQRNKGNFPGRFSGRQFSNSRSEMNVSTLELGDSALYLCASSLDLRTEAFFGQGTRLTVV.

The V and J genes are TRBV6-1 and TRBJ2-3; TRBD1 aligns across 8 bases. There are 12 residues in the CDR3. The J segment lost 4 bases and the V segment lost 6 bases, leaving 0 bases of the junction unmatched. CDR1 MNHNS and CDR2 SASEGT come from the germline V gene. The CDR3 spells CASRTGADTQYF. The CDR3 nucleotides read TGTGCCAGCAGGACAGGGGCAGATACGCAGTATTTT.

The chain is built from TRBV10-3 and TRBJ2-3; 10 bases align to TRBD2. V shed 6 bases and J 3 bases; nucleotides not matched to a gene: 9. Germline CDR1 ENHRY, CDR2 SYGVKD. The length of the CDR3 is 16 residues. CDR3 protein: CAIRTGSGGETDTQYF. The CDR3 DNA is TGTGCCATCAGAACGGGAAGCGGGGGGGAGACAGATACGCAGTATTTT.

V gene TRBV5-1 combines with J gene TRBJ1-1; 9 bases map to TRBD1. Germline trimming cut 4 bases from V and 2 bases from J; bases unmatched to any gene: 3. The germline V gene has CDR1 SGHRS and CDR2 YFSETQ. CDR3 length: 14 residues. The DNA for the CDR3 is TGCGCCAGCAGCCCGGACAGGGGAAACACTGAAGCTTTCTTT. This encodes CASSPDRGNTEAFF.